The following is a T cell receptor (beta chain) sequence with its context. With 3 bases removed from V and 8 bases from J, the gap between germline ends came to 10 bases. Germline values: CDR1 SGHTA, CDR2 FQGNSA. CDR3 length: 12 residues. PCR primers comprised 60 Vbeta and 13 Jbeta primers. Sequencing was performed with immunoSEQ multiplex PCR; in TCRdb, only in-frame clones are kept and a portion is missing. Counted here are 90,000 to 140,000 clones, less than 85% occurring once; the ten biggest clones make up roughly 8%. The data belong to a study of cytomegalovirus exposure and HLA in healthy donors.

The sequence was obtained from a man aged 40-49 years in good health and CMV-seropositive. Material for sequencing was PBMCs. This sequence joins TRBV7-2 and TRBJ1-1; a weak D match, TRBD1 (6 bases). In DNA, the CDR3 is TGTGCCAGCAGCTTGCCCGGGACAGAAGCTTTCTTT. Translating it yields CASSLPGTEAFF.